The next 26 T cell receptor beta chains were all read from a single sample in a study of T cells in Graves' hyperthyroidism and ophthalmopathy. From RNA transcripts, TCR beta CDR3 regions were amplified. During a first-round RT-PCR of the TCR CDR3, the HTBI primer set was used. Via MiXCR, TCRdb re-called the multiplex PCR reads, giving one row per CDR3 protein. The table records about 560,000 distinct CDR3 sequences, around 13% of them present only once. The sequenced sample was blood. All receptors derive from a woman aged 40 to 55 with Graves' hyperthyroidism.

This clonotype was picked up many times. The J gene is TRBJ1-4, the V gene TRBV2, with D uncertain. The CDR3 covers 15 residues. Germline CDR1 reads SNHLY; CDR2 reads FYNNEI. V dropped 6 bases and J dropped 4 bases, with 15 bases sitting between them. The CDR3 is CASSRSTSLNEKLFF. In DNA form, the CDR3 reads TGTGCCAGCAGCCGTTCGACATCCCTTAATGAAAAACTGTTTTTT.

Only a few counts were recorded for this clonotype. The chain links TRBV28 to TRBJ2-2; the D call may be TRBD1 or TRBD2 (6 bases each). The V gene lost 3 bases and the J gene lost 6 bases, with 17 bases spanning the gap. CDR1 MDHEN and CDR2 SYDVKM come from the germline V gene. The CDR3 is 16 amino acids. The CDR3 bases are TGTGCCAGCAGTTTGTGGGCCGGGGGCCGGGCCGGGGAGCTGTTTTTT. Amino acid sequence: CASSLWAGGRAGELFF. The variable domain in full, completed from reference TRBV28 and TRBJ2-2, reads DVKVTQSSRYLVKRTGEKVFLECVQDMDHENMFWYRQDPGLGLRLIYFSYDVKMKEKGDIPEGYSVSREKKERFSLILESASTNQTSMYLCASSLWAGGRAGELFFGEGSRLTVL.

This clonotype has a count of ten or more. The chain has TRBV3-1 and TRBJ1-2; 9 bases match TRBD1. V shed 5 bases and J 8 bases; nucleotides not matched to a gene: 6. The germline V gene has CDR1 LGHDT and CDR2 YNNKEL (reference sequence). The CDR3 is 13 amino acids. The CDR3 protein is CASSEGQGAGYTF. CDR3 sequence (DNA): TGTGCCAGCAGCGAGGGACAGGGTGCCGGCTACACCTTC.

The chain couples TRBV7-8 to TRBJ2-5, with TRBD2 as a possible D gene (5 bases). Per germline, CDR1 SGHVS and CDR2 FQNEAQ. Trimming took 1 base from V and 2 from J, leaving 8 bases between them. The CDR3 runs 14 residues. DNA for the CDR3: TGTGCCAGCAGCTTAGGGCGGGTACAAGAGACCCAGTACTTC. Encoded protein: CASSLGRVQETQYF.

This clonotype was counted at least ten times. This rearrangement joins TRBV7-2 to TRBJ2-3, with D uncertain. The length of the CDR3 is 13 residues. The germline V and J ends were trimmed by 1 base and 6 bases, with 8 bases remaining between them. The V gene's germline CDR1 is SGHTA and CDR2 FQGNSA. This CDR3 reads CASSLGIADTQYF. For the CDR3, the DNA is TGTGCCAGCAGCTTAGGTATCGCGGATACGCAGTATTTT. Looking up the rest from reference TRBV7-2 and TRBJ2-3 gives the full variable domain: GAGVSQSPSNKVTEKGKDVELRCDPISGHTALYWYRQSLGQGLEFLIYFQGNSAPDKSGLPSDRFSAERTGGSVSTLTIQRTQQEDSAVYLCASSLGIADTQYFGPGTRLTVL.

This clonotype occurred many times. The gene calls are TRBV12-5 and TRBJ2-7; TRBD2 matches at 14 bases. CDR1 and CDR2 from the germline V gene are LGHNT and FRNRAP. The ends lost 5 bases at V and 1 base at J; junction bases unmatched: 10. This CDR3 has 18 residues. CDR3 bases: TGTGCTAGTGGTACCGGACTAGCGGGAGGTCTTTTTTCCTACGAGCAGTACTTC. This translates into CASGTGLAGGLFSYEQYF.

A note on this clonotype: At one boundary the junction diverges from the germline segment, which might be a read error. The chain recombines TRBV28 with TRBJ2-5; a possible D gene is TRBD1 (6 bases). The CDR3 length is 13 residues. Per germline, CDR1 MDHEN and CDR2 SYDVKM. The CDR3 DNA reads as TGTGCCAGCAGCACCCTCCAGGCTGGGACACGGCACTTC. Its protein is CASSTLQAGTRHF. Looking up the rest from reference TRBV28 and TRBJ2-5 gives the full variable domain: DVKVTQSSRYLVKRTGEKVFLECVQDMDHENMFWYRQDPGLGLRLIYFSYDVKMKEKGDIPEGYSVSREKKERFSLILESASTNQTSMYLCASSTLQAGTRHFGPGTRLLVL.

In this sample, this clonotype turned up many times. This chain joins TRBV5-1 and TRBJ1-1, with 10 positions matching TRBD1. CDR1 and CDR2 from the germline V gene are SGHRS and YFSETQ. Trimming cost V 4 bases and J 7 bases; bases outside gene matches: 7. This CDR3 has 14 amino acids. The CDR3 DNA sequence: TGCGCCAGCAGCCCACCGGGACAGGGGCTTGAAGCTTTCTTT. It yields the protein CASSPPGQGLEAFF. The full variable domain, in which reference TRBV5-1 and TRBJ1-1 provide the parts outside the CDR3, is KAGVTQTPRYLIKTRGQQVTLSCSPISGHRSVSWYQQTPGQGLQFLFEYFSETQRNKGNFPGRFSGRQFSNSRSEMNVSTLELGDSALYLCASSPPGQGLEAFFGQGTRLTVV.

There are many counts of this clonotype. This chain links TRBV3-1 with TRBJ1-6; TRBD1 matches at 10 bases. The CDR3 totals 16 residues. After removal of 3 bases from V and 10 bases from J, the junction contained 9 bases not matched to a gene. The germline gives CDR1 LGHDT, CDR2 YNNKEL (reference sequence). The CDR3 protein is CASSQAWGQGLSPLHF. CDR3 DNA: TGTGCCAGCAGCCAGGCCTGGGGACAGGGGTTATCACCCCTCCACTTT.

The chain combines TRBV5-1 with TRBJ1-5, with D uncertain. CDR1 is SGHRS, CDR2 YFSETQ, per germline. The CDR3 runs to 14 residues. V lost 0 bases, J lost 6 bases, and 10 bases lay in between. CDR3 sequence reads: CASSLGADRQPQHF. The DNA of the CDR3 is TGCGCCAGCAGCTTGGGGGCCGACCGTCAGCCCCAGCATTTT.

This clonotype was detected ten times or more. The rearrangement links TRBV7-9 to TRBJ2-1; 7 nucleotides match TRBD2. This CDR3 contains 14 residues. CDR1 and CDR2 from the germline V gene are SEHNR and FQNEAQ (reference sequence). Trimming took 5 bases from V and 3 from J; bases not matched to a gene: 4. The CDR3: CASSVGTNYNEQFF. The CDR3 DNA reads TGTGCCAGCAGCGTCGGGACTAACTACAATGAGCAGTTCTTC.

The table lists this clonotype with many counts. The CDR3 loop is CAWGRPPGELFF. CDR3 nucleotides: TGTGCCTGGGGCAGGCCCCCCGGGGAGCTGTTTTTT. This chain joins TRBV30 and TRBJ2-2; no firm D call. CDR1 and CDR2 (germline): GTSNPN, SVGIG (reference sequence). The CDR3 covers 12 residues. With 5 bases removed from V and 6 bases from J, the gap between germline ends came to 10 bases.

The chain combines TRBV20-1 with TRBJ2-1, with 15 bases that match TRBD2. J was trimmed by 7 bases and V by 3 bases; bases with no gene match: 4. CDR3 length: 15 amino acids. The germline CDR1 and CDR2 sequences are DFQATT and SNEGSKA (reference sequence). CDR3 DNA sequence: TGCAGTGCTAGCCCTGGGACTAGCGGGAGGAATGAGCAGTTCTTC. Its protein is CSASPGTSGRNEQFF.

This clonotype was detected ten times or more. The chain links TRBV20-1 to TRBJ2-1, with TRBD1 identical over 8 bases. Germline V gene data show CDR1 as DFQATT and CDR2 as SNEGSKA (reference sequence). The CDR3 loop spans 12 amino acids. V trimming: 3 bases; J trimming: 9 bases; junction bases outside the gene matches: 4. The CDR3 DNA follows: TGCAGTGCTAGTCGACAGGGGAGTGAGCAGTTCTTC. As protein: CSASRQGSEQFF.

This clonotype has at least ten counts. The chain carries TRBV2 and TRBJ2-7; 9 bases align to TRBD1. The CDR3 length is 13 residues. CDR1 and CDR2 (germline): SNHLY, FYNNEI. V dropped 5 bases and J dropped 7; count of bases not matched to a gene: 6. CDR3 bases: TGTGCCAGCAGTTACGGACAGGGGAGGGAGCAGTACTTC. Translation gives CASSYGQGREQYF.

This clonotype was found many times. This chain joins TRBV20-1 and TRBJ2-7; 7 positions agree with TRBD1. The ends lost 7 bases at V and 2 bases at J; junction bases unmatched: 11. The germline gives CDR1 DFQATT, CDR2 SNEGSKA (reference sequence). The CDR3 sequence is 14 residues long. In DNA, the CDR3 is TGCAGTGTTCGGACCCTGACAGGGACCTACGAGCAGTACTTC. This gives the protein CSVRTLTGTYEQYF.

This clonotype was recorded many times. This chain connects TRBV2 to TRBJ2-2, with D perhaps TRBD1 (6 bases). Trimming stripped 4 bases from V and 3 bases from J, with 12 bases between. The CDR3 totals 15 residues. Germline CDR1 is SNHLY and CDR2 is FYNNEI. The CDR3 protein is CASSVQGEDTGELFF. The CDR3 bases are TGTGCCAGCAGTGTACAGGGTGAAGACACCGGGGAGCTGTTTTTT.

This clonotype was picked up many times. The V call is TRBV6-1, the J call TRBJ2-1; D uncertain. Between the trimmed V and J ends, which lost 4 bases and 5 bases, there was a span of 9 bases. The CDR3 is 13 amino acids. CDR1 MNHNS and CDR2 SASEGT come from the germline V gene. The CDR3 is CASSGYRDNEQFF. The CDR3 DNA follows: TGTGCCAGCAGTGGATACAGAGACAATGAGCAGTTCTTC.

This clonotype was seen many times. The chain links TRBV10-3 to TRBJ2-7; 9 bases are shared with TRBD1. The CDR3 consists of 13 residues. J gave up 5 bases and V 5 bases, and 4 bases lay outside the gene matches. The germline V gene encodes CDR1 ENHRY and CDR2 SYGVKD. The CDR3 nucleotides read TGTGCCATCAGTCTCCGGACAGGGGACGAGCAGTACTTC. This translates into CAISLRTGDEQYF.

This clonotype has a count of ten or more. The rearrangement joins TRBV29-1 to TRBJ1-1; the D gene is possibly TRBD1 (5 bases). The ends were cut back, 7 bases at V and 1 base at J, with 13 bases in the middle. CDR3 length: 13 residues. Germline CDR1 is SQVTM and CDR2 is ANQGSEA. CDR3 sequence (DNA): TGCAGCGGGCGGGGGGAATCGAACACTGAAGCTTTCTTT. It translates to CSGRGESNTEAFF. Together with reference TRBV29-1 and TRBJ1-1, the CDR3 gives the full variable domain: SAVISQKPSRDICQRGTSLTIQCQVDSQVTMMFWYRQQPGQSLTLIATANQGSEATYESGFVIDKFPISRPNLTFSTLTVSNMSPEDSSIYLCSGRGESNTEAFFGQGTRLTVV.

CDR3 DNA sequence: TGTGCCAGTAGTACCCAATCCGGGTTGGGAAATCAGCCCCAGCATTTT. Its protein is CASSTQSGLGNQPQHF. This chain uses TRBV19 with TRBJ1-5; the D is unclear. From germline, CDR1 is LNHDA and CDR2 SQIVND (reference sequence). Trimming took off 4 bases at V and 4 bases at J, with 17 bases between the two ends. The CDR3 has 16 residues.

The sample holds many counts of this clonotype. The gene calls are TRBV6-1 and TRBJ1-5; D uncertain. This CDR3 has 13 residues. Germline V gene data show CDR1 as MNHNS and CDR2 as SASEGT. V lost 5 bases and J lost 7, with 12 bases in between. This CDR3 is CASSLTQQQPQHF. DNA of the CDR3: TGTGCCAGCAGTCTGACACAGCAGCAGCCCCAGCATTTT.

The table lists this clonotype with a few counts. J is TRBJ2-7 and V is TRBV27; TRBD2 agrees at 7 bases. Trimming at V came to 8 bases and at J to 4 bases, leaving 14 bases not matched to a gene. The CDR3 extends over 15 amino acids. Germline V lookup: CDR1 MNHEY, CDR2 SMNVEV (reference sequence). The CDR3 sequence is CASRSLGGGWYEQYF. The CDR3 region has the DNA TGTGCCAGCCGTTCTCTGGGGGGAGGGTGGTACGAGCAGTACTTC.

The rearrangement links TRBV27 to TRBJ1-6; a possible D gene is TRBD1 (6 bases). V was cut by 0 bases and J by 4 bases, with 13 bases left in between. The CDR3 length is 17 residues. The germline V gene encodes CDR1 MNHEY and CDR2 SMNVEV (reference sequence). CDR3 coding DNA: TGTGCCAGCAGTTTATCCCCACAGGGTCGGTATAATTCACCCCTCCACTTT. The encoded protein is CASSLSPQGRYNSPLHF.

In its sample, this clonotype was seen many times. The J gene is TRBJ2-1, the V gene TRBV7-9; TRBD2 might be the D (5 bases). The CDR3 sequence is 16 residues long. Per the germline V gene, CDR1 is SEHNR and CDR2 is FQNEAQ (reference sequence). Deletions cut 5 bases from V and 4 bases from J, with 18 bases between. CDR3 in DNA: TGTGCCAGCAGCCGGACGGACTTATTCACTTACAATGAGCAGTTCTTC. Translation gives CASSRTDLFTYNEQFF.

This clonotype was recorded many times. The chain recombines TRBV9 with TRBJ2-5; no clear D gene. The V end was cut by 2 bases, the J end by 1 base, with 12 bases between. Looked up from germline, CDR1 is SGDLS and CDR2 is YYNGEE. This CDR3 has 15 amino acids. The DNA for the CDR3 is TGTGCCAGCAGCGTTTCTTCCAGCCTCCAAGAGACCCAGTACTTC. Protein sequence: CASSVSSSLQETQYF.